This record looks at one T cell receptor (beta chain) sequence and its context. The data were taken from a study of blood T cell repertoires in COVID-19. Study-wide background: Sources were T cells, B-cell-depleted T cells, or PBMCs; the material itself was cDNA or gDNA.

Original data processing: Reference gene primer amplification gave nucleated cell count estimates. Sequencing was performed with immunoSEQ multiplex PCR; in TCRdb, only in-frame clones are kept and a portion is missing. V, J and clone size derive from that table, while D and trimming were established from the DNA sequence. The table has a few hundred thousand clones, 85% to 90% seen once. Between the trimmed V and J ends, which lost 0 bases and 4 bases, there was a span of 15 bases. The CDR3 consists of 15 residues. The germline V gene has CDR1 GTSNPN and CDR2 SVGIG (reference sequence). This TCR came from a young woman who had recovered from COVID-19. The sample consisted of PBMCs or T cells enriched from blood (not recorded which). The chain recombines TRBV30 with TRBJ1-1; no reliable D call. This chain's CDR3 is CAWSVKGGGFTEAFF. The DNA of the CDR3 is TGTGCCTGGAGTGTAAAGGGCGGAGGATTCACTGAAGCTTTCTTT.